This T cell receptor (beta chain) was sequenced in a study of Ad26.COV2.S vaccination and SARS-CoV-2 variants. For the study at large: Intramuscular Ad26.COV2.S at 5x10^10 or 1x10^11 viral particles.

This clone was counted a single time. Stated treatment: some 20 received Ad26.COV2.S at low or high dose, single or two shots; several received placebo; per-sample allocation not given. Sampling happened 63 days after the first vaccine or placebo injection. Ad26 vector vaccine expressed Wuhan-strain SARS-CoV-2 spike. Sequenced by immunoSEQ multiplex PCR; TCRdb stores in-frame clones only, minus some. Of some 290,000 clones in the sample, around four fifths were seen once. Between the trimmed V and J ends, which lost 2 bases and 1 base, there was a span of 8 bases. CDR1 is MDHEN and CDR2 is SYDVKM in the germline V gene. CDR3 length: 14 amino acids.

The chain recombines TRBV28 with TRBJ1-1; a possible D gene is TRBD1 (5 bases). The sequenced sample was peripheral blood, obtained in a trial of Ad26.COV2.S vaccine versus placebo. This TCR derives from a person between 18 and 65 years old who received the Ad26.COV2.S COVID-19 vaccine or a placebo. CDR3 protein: CASSLPQGNTEAFF. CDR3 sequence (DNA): TGTGCCAGCAGTTTACCCCAGGGGAACACTGAAGCTTTCTTT.